Listed below are T cell receptor beta chains from one sample, sequenced in a study of blood T cell repertoires in COVID-19. Produced via immunoSEQ multiplex PCR; TCRdb's table is partial and in-frame only. The sample holds about 330,000 clones, about 90% seen once. The sample was PBMCs or T cells enriched from blood (not recorded which). The receptors come from a woman in her twenties or thirties who had recovered from COVID-19. CDR3s include the opening cysteine and the closing phenylalanine or tryptophan. D genes are given only for firm matches. Rows may omit the clone size; those that give it use once, few, many or a size class.

clone_size: -
v_call: TRBV6-5
d_call: TRBD1
j_call: TRBJ1-5
cdr3_nt: TGTGCCAGCAGAAAAAATCAGGGGGCAGGCCAGCCCCAGCATTTT
cdr3_aa: CASRKNQGAGQPQHF

clone_size: -
v_call: TRBV5-5
d_call: TRBD1
j_call: TRBJ2-5
cdr3_nt: TGTGCCAGCAGCCCCACGGACAGGGGGGAAGAGACCCAGTACTTC
cdr3_aa: CASSPTDRGEETQYF

clone_size: -
v_call: TRBV12-3/TRBV12-4
d_call: -
j_call: TRBJ2-2
cdr3_nt: TGTGCCAGCAGTACCCGGGGCGGGGAGCTGTTTTTT
cdr3_aa: CASSTRGGELFF

clone_size: -
v_call: TRBV7-6
d_call: TRBD1
j_call: TRBJ2-7
cdr3_nt: TGTGCCAGCAGCCACTCAAACAGGGGTGGCTACGAGCAGTACTTC
cdr3_aa: CASSHSNRGGYEQYF

clone_size: few
v_call: TRBV12-3/TRBV12-4
d_call: -
j_call: TRBJ1-2
cdr3_nt: TGTGCCAGCAGTACAAGACAGCGCTATGGCTACACCTTC
cdr3_aa: CASSTRQRYGYTF

clone_size: -
v_call: TRBV5-1
d_call: TRBD1
j_call: TRBJ1-1
cdr3_nt: TGCGCCAGCAGCTTGCAGGGGGTGAACACTGAAGCTTTCTTT
cdr3_aa: CASSLQGVNTEAFF

clone_size: -
v_call: TRBV30
d_call: -
j_call: TRBJ1-2
cdr3_nt: TGTGCCTGGAGTGTACGGGGCAGGGGTCGGTATGGCTACACCTTC
cdr3_aa: CAWSVRGRGRYGYTF

clone_size: -
v_call: TRBV2
d_call: TRBD1
j_call: TRBJ2-3
cdr3_nt: TGTGCCAGCAGTGCGGGACAGAGCACAGATACGCAGTATTTT
cdr3_aa: CASSAGQSTDTQYF

clone_size: few
v_call: TRBV6-2/TRBV6-3
d_call: TRBD1
j_call: TRBJ1-4
cdr3_nt: TGTGCCAGCAGTTACTCATTCTACGACCAGGGGGATGAAAAACTGTTTTTT
cdr3_aa: CASSYSFYDQGDEKLFF

clone_size: -
v_call: TRBV5-4
d_call: -
j_call: TRBJ1-2
cdr3_nt: TGTGCCAGCAGCTTGGACGGCACAGGGATCGGCTACACCTTC
cdr3_aa: CASSLDGTGIGYTF

clone_size: -
v_call: TRBV6-5
d_call: TRBD2
j_call: TRBJ2-3
cdr3_nt: TGTGCCAGCAGAATAGCGGGGGCCGGAACAGATACGCAGTATTTT
cdr3_aa: CASRIAGAGTDTQYF

clone_size: once
v_call: TRBV15
d_call: -
j_call: TRBJ1-1
cdr3_nt: TGTGCCACCAGCAGAGATTTTAGCCTAGGAGGGGTTGAAGCTTTCTTT
cdr3_aa: CATSRDFSLGGVEAFF

clone_size: -
v_call: TRBV5-6
d_call: TRBD1
j_call: TRBJ2-1
cdr3_nt: TGTGCCAGCAGCTTGTTTACAGGGACAGCCCACGGTGAGCAGTTCTTC
cdr3_aa: CASSLFTGTAHGEQFF

clone_size: few
v_call: TRBV6-5
d_call: TRBD1
j_call: TRBJ1-1
cdr3_nt: TGTGCCAGCAGTTACTCGAAGGCAGGGGGGAGTACTGAAGCTTTCTTT
cdr3_aa: CASSYSKAGGSTEAFF

clone_size: -
v_call: TRBV5-4
d_call: TRBD1
j_call: TRBJ2-1
cdr3_nt: TGTGCCAGCAGCTTAAAAAACAGGGGATCCTACAATGAGCAGTTCTTC
cdr3_aa: CASSLKNRGSYNEQFF

clone_size: -
v_call: TRBV7-3
d_call: -
j_call: TRBJ2-2
cdr3_nt: TGTGCCAGCAGCTTGAGCCCGTTGGAGTCGAACACCGGGGAGCTGTTTTTT
cdr3_aa: CASSLSPLESNTGELFF

clone_size: -
v_call: TRBV15
d_call: -
j_call: TRBJ1-5
cdr3_nt: TGTGCCACCAGCAGAGCAACGACACCCGGTCAGCCCCAGCATTTT
cdr3_aa: CATSRATTPGQPQHF

clone_size: -
v_call: TRBV19
d_call: -
j_call: TRBJ1-1
cdr3_nt: TGTGCCAGTAGTATTATAGGGGCGGGGACTGAAGCTTTCTTT
cdr3_aa: CASSIIGAGTEAFF

clone_size: -
v_call: TRBV7-9
d_call: TRBD2
j_call: TRBJ2-7
cdr3_nt: TGTGCCAGCAGCTTCGGGGGGGCCTCCGAGCAGTACTTC
cdr3_aa: CASSFGGASEQYF

clone_size: -
v_call: TRBV19
d_call: -
j_call: TRBJ1-2
cdr3_nt: TGTGCCAGTTTGTCGCAGGCTTACGTCTATGGCTACACCTTC
cdr3_aa: CASLSQAYVYGYTF

clone_size: -
v_call: TRBV27
d_call: -
j_call: TRBJ1-1
cdr3_nt: TGTGCCAGCAAATGGAGCGGGACGAACACTGAAGCTTTCTTT
cdr3_aa: CASKWSGTNTEAFF

clone_size: -
v_call: TRBV29-1
d_call: -
j_call: TRBJ2-1
cdr3_nt: TGCAGCATCGTACGAGGAGGGGCCCAGGCCACTGAGCAGTTCTTC
cdr3_aa: CSIVRGGAQATEQFF

clone_size: once
v_call: TRBV10-3
d_call: -
j_call: TRBJ1-5
cdr3_nt: TGTGCCATCAGTGAGGCGACAGGCGGACAGCCCCAGCATTTT
cdr3_aa: CAISEATGGQPQHF

clone_size: -
v_call: TRBV2
d_call: TRBD2
j_call: TRBJ2-7
cdr3_nt: TGTGCCAGCAGGACTTCTAGCGGGGGGGCCTCCTACGAGCAGTACTTC
cdr3_aa: CASRTSSGGASYEQYF

clone_size: -
v_call: TRBV19
d_call: TRBD1
j_call: TRBJ2-2
cdr3_nt: TGTGCCAGTAGTATAGCCTGGACAGGATTGGACGGGGAGCTGTTTTTT
cdr3_aa: CASSIAWTGLDGELFF

clone_size: -
v_call: TRBV5-6
d_call: -
j_call: TRBJ2-6
cdr3_nt: TGTGCCAGCAGCTTGTTGGAGGGGCTAGGCGGGGCCAACGTCCTGACTTTC
cdr3_aa: CASSLLEGLGGANVLTF

clone_size: -
v_call: TRBV4-2
d_call: -
j_call: TRBJ2-7
cdr3_nt: TGTGCCAGCAGCCAAGTAGGGGCTAGCGAGCAGTACTTC
cdr3_aa: CASSQVGASEQYF

clone_size: -
v_call: TRBV5-6
d_call: -
j_call: TRBJ2-7
cdr3_nt: TGTGCCAGCAGCTTCAGGACACCCTACGAGCAGTACTTC
cdr3_aa: CASSFRTPYEQYF

clone_size: -
v_call: TRBV7-7
d_call: TRBD2
j_call: TRBJ2-1
cdr3_nt: TGTGCTAGCAGCTTAGTAGCGGGGGCTTTCAATGAGCAGTTCTTC
cdr3_aa: CASSLVAGAFNEQFF

clone_size: -
v_call: TRBV3-1/TRBV3-2
d_call: -
j_call: TRBJ1-4
cdr3_nt: TGTGCCAGCAGCCAAACTGGGGCTGCTAATGAAAAACTGTTTTTT
cdr3_aa: CASSQTGAANEKLFF

clone_size: -
v_call: TRBV5-4
d_call: -
j_call: TRBJ1-2
cdr3_nt: TGTGCCAGCAGGTTAACAGGTTACGGCTACACCTTC
cdr3_aa: CASRLTGYGYTF

clone_size: few
v_call: TRBV14
d_call: -
j_call: TRBJ1-2
cdr3_nt: TGTGCCAGCAGCCTATCCACAGGCCGGAAAAGTGGCTACACCTTC
cdr3_aa: CASSLSTGRKSGYTF

clone_size: -
v_call: TRBV18
d_call: -
j_call: TRBJ2-2
cdr3_nt: TGTGCCAGCTCACCTGCAGAGGGATCCACCGGGGAGCTGTTTTTT
cdr3_aa: CASSPAEGSTGELFF

clone_size: -
v_call: TRBV7-9
d_call: TRBD1
j_call: TRBJ1-5
cdr3_nt: TGTGCCAGCAACGGACAGGGCCTAAATCAGCCCCAGCATTTT
cdr3_aa: CASNGQGLNQPQHF

clone_size: -
v_call: TRBV6-5
d_call: -
j_call: TRBJ2-2
cdr3_nt: TGTGCCAGCCGGACAGCCTACACCGGGGAGCTGTTTTTT
cdr3_aa: CASRTAYTGELFF

clone_size: -
v_call: TRBV11-2
d_call: TRBD2
j_call: TRBJ2-7
cdr3_nt: TGTGCCAGCAGCCTCTCGGGGGGGGCGCATCACGAGCAGTACTTC
cdr3_aa: CASSLSGGAHHEQYF

clone_size: -
v_call: TRBV2
d_call: -
j_call: TRBJ1-6
cdr3_nt: TGTGCCAGCACCCCAGGGTTTGATTCACCCCTCCACTTT
cdr3_aa: CASTPGFDSPLHF

clone_size: -
v_call: TRBV19
d_call: -
j_call: TRBJ2-3
cdr3_nt: TGTGCCAGTAGTTCAGGGGCAGGCACAGATACGCAGTATTTT
cdr3_aa: CASSSGAGTDTQYF

clone_size: -
v_call: TRBV2
d_call: -
j_call: TRBJ1-5
cdr3_nt: TGTGCCAGCAAATCACGGGGGATTAGCAATCAGCCCCAGCATTTT
cdr3_aa: CASKSRGISNQPQHF

clone_size: few
v_call: TRBV29-1
d_call: -
j_call: TRBJ2-7
cdr3_nt: TGCAGCGTTACATCCAGCTCCTACGAGCAGTACTTC
cdr3_aa: CSVTSSSYEQYF

clone_size: -
v_call: TRBV19
d_call: -
j_call: TRBJ2-1
cdr3_nt: TGTGCCAGTAGTATAGTTGGGGGATCCGGGACAGAGCAGTTCTTC
cdr3_aa: CASSIVGGSGTEQFF

clone_size: -
v_call: TRBV3-1/TRBV3-2
d_call: -
j_call: TRBJ1-6
cdr3_nt: TGTGCCAGCAGCCAACGGACAGATAATTCACCCCTCCACTTT
cdr3_aa: CASSQRTDNSPLHF

clone_size: -
v_call: TRBV30
d_call: TRBD1
j_call: TRBJ1-1
cdr3_nt: TGTGCCTGGAGTGTGGGACAGGGGACCACTGAAGCTTTCTTT
cdr3_aa: CAWSVGQGTTEAFF

clone_size: once
v_call: TRBV5-1
d_call: -
j_call: TRBJ2-3
cdr3_nt: TGCGCCAGCAGGTATACAGATACGCAGTATTTT
cdr3_aa: CASRYTDTQYF

clone_size: -
v_call: TRBV3-1/TRBV3-2
d_call: -
j_call: TRBJ1-5
cdr3_nt: TGTGCCAGCTCCAGACAGGCCGATCAGCCCCAGCATTTT
cdr3_aa: CASSRQADQPQHF

clone_size: -
v_call: TRBV6-2/TRBV6-3
d_call: TRBD1
j_call: TRBJ2-2
cdr3_nt: TGTGCCAGCAGCTGGACAGGGGTAGCCGGGGAGCTGTTTTTT
cdr3_aa: CASSWTGVAGELFF

clone_size: -
v_call: TRBV7-8
d_call: TRBD1
j_call: TRBJ1-1
cdr3_nt: TGTGCCAGCAGCTCGGGGACAGCCAAGCCAAACACTGAAGCTTTCTTT
cdr3_aa: CASSSGTAKPNTEAFF

clone_size: once
v_call: TRBV18
d_call: TRBD1
j_call: TRBJ1-5
cdr3_nt: TGTGCCAGCTCACCATTAGCAGGGGGGATCAGTCAGCCCCAGCATTTT
cdr3_aa: CASSPLAGGISQPQHF

clone_size: -
v_call: TRBV11-2
d_call: TRBD1
j_call: TRBJ2-1
cdr3_nt: TGTGCCAGCAGCTTAGATCCGACAGGGGGCTCCTACAATGAGCAGTTCTTC
cdr3_aa: CASSLDPTGGSYNEQFF

clone_size: -
v_call: TRBV5-1
d_call: -
j_call: TRBJ2-1
cdr3_nt: TGCGCCAGCAGGGCACAGGGAAGCTCCTACAATGAGCAGTTCTTC
cdr3_aa: CASRAQGSSYNEQFF

clone_size: once
v_call: TRBV19
d_call: TRBD2
j_call: TRBJ2-1
cdr3_nt: TGTGCCAGTAGTACCGGAACTAGCGTCGATGAGCAGTTCTTC
cdr3_aa: CASSTGTSVDEQFF

clone_size: -
v_call: TRBV19
d_call: -
j_call: TRBJ1-3
cdr3_nt: TGTGCCAGTAGTGTAACCGGGAGGCTTAGCCCCATATATTTT
cdr3_aa: CASSVTGRLSPIYF

clone_size: once
v_call: TRBV4-1
d_call: TRBD1
j_call: TRBJ1-6
cdr3_nt: TGCGCCAGCAGCCGTGGGGACAGGGTTAATTCACCCCTCCACTTT
cdr3_aa: CASSRGDRVNSPLHF

clone_size: -
v_call: TRBV6-2/TRBV6-3
d_call: -
j_call: TRBJ1-1
cdr3_nt: TGTGCCAGCAGTCCCTTAATGGACAGGAACACTGAAGCTTTCTTT
cdr3_aa: CASSPLMDRNTEAFF